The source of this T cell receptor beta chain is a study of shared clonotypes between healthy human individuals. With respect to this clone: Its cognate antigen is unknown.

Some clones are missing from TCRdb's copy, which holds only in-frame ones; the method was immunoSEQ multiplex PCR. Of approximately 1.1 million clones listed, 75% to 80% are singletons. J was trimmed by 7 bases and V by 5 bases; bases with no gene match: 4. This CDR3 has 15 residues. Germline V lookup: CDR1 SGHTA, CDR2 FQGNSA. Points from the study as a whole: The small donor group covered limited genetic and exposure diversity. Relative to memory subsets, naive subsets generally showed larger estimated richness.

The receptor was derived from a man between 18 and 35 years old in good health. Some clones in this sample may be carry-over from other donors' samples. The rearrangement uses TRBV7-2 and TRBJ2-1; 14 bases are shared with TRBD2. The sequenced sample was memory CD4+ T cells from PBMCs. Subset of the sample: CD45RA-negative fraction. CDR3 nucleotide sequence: TGTGCCAGCAGCCCCGGACTAGCGGGGGGTAATGAGCAGTTCTTC. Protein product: CASSPGLAGGNEQFF.